This T cell receptor (beta chain) was profiled in a study of blood T cell repertoires in COVID-19 (dated by TCRdb to about 2020). Regarding the complete study: ImmuneRACE Cohort 3 recovered participants were defined by two consecutive negative NP/OP PCR tests, healthcare professional clearance, or symptom resolution. The prospective study material was composed of cDNA or gDNA derived from T cells, B-cell-depleted T cells, or PBMCs. Where HLA class I and class II types were available, the types were taken from metadata supplied by the sample provider, not from assay-based typing. A de-identified subject ID, COVID-19 status, age in years and sex were almost always included in the sample metadata. Samples covering the acute and convalescent phases of COVID-19 were provided by collaborators in the United States, Italy and Spain. Deeply sampled blood TCRbeta repertoires from subjects exposed to, actively infected with, or recovered from COVID-19 were included in the dataset. A freely available public database, intended as a resource for researchers studying the immune response to SARS-CoV-2, is where the repertoires were released. The samples were drawn from the first 160 participants of the ongoing ImmuneRACE study and from 1,200 or so subjects provided by 6 global collaborators.

On this clone: Its recognized antigen is unknown. Per-base qualities were not stored, and no clone one base away is much larger.

There are 15 amino acids in the CDR3, from cysteine to phenylalanine inclusive. Just the 45-base CDR3 DNA is kept, in frame starting at base 1. Trimming takes 6 bases from V and 2 bases from J, and the germline ends sit 14 bases apart. As encoded in the germline V gene, CDR1 is MDHEN while CDR2 is SYDVKM. The immunoSEQ Assay, a bias-controlled multiplex PCR, was used to amplify TCRbeta CDR3 regions from genomic DNA. Concerning the study's data processing: The number of nucleated cells in each sample was estimated from the amplification of reference gene primers within the assay. Sequence reads were collapsed and filtered to measure the absolute abundance of every unique TCRbeta CDR3 rearrangement. For each sample, productive Simpson clonality was calculated as the square root of Simpson's diversity index over productive rearrangements. TCRdb carries this immuneACCESS record with in-frame sequences only. Its versions omit some clonotypes, under half of them owing to an unresolved V gene in the studies checked, with the rest unexplained. That table furnishes V, J and clone size, whereas the DNA furnished D and trimming. The sample has a few hundred thousand clones on record, about nine tenths of them singletons. Jointly, the top ten make up 3% to 3.5% of the sample.

Enrolling through a virtual design, the prospective study's participants ranged in age from roughly 18 to 95 years and lived across 24 United States geographic areas. In the prospective study, cohorts were assigned on the basis of participant-reported clinical history obtained from a screening survey and a study questionnaire. In the prospective study, mobile phlebotomists collected whole blood, serum and a nasopharyngeal or oropharyngeal swab from each participant. Prospective study participants could optionally give additional blood draws and questionnaires over an approximately two-month period. Prospective study blood samples were shipped either frozen or at room temperature before DNA extraction. Broader findings and caveats from the paper: Clinical and demographic metadata were provided uncurated, with the amount varying by source and participant.

The receptor was derived from a woman aged 45 to 65 in a cohort exposed to, infected with or recovered from COVID-19 (not recorded which). The sequenced sample consisted of PBMCs or T cells enriched from blood (not recorded which). The rearranged segments are TRBV28 and TRBJ1-3; the D segment could be TRBD1, given 6 matching bases. Here is the DNA: TGTGCCAGCAGGGCCCGACAGGCGACTGGAAACACCATATATTTT. Its translation is CASRARQATGNTIYF.